A selection of T cell receptor beta chains follows, all from one sample in a study of beta chain features in type 1 diabetes. TCRdb's copy holds only in-frame clones and misses some; the assay was immunoSEQ multiplex PCR. Among 850,000 to 900,000 clones listed, 17% were seen once. Sequenced material: naive CD4+ T cells from blood. Source of these receptors: a woman under 30 in good health. Both conserved end residues are part of each CDR3. The D gene is left open where the match is weak. The size entry is marked missing in some rows and otherwise reads once, few, many or a size class.

d_gene: TRBD1
abundance: .
j_gene: TRBJ2-2
v_gene: TRBV28
len: 13
CDR3aa: CASSSRQGGELFF
CDR3nt: TGTGCCAGCAGTTCCCGACAGGGCGGGGAGCTGTTTTTT

d_gene: .
abundance: .
j_gene: TRBJ2-3
v_gene: TRBV20-1
len: 11
CDR3aa: CSASRGDTQYF
CDR3nt: TGCAGTGCTAGTCGGGGAGATACGCAGTATTTT

d_gene: TRBD1
abundance: .
j_gene: TRBJ2-7
v_gene: TRBV7-6
len: 15
CDR3aa: CASSPYRGASYEQYF
CDR3nt: TGTGCCAGCAGCCCATACAGGGGAGCCTCCTACGAGCAGTACTTC

d_gene: .
abundance: few
j_gene: TRBJ2-3
v_gene: TRBV9
len: 16
CDR3aa: CASSVVGRAGADTQYF
CDR3nt: TGTGCCAGCAGCGTAGTCGGCAGGGCTGGCGCAGATACGCAGTATTTT

d_gene: .
abundance: .
j_gene: TRBJ2-2
v_gene: TRBV5-1
len: 14
CDR3aa: CASSLDSNTGELFF
CDR3nt: TGCGCCAGCAGCTTGGACAGCAACACCGGGGAGCTGTTTTTT

d_gene: TRBD1
abundance: few
j_gene: TRBJ2-5
v_gene: TRBV14
len: 17
CDR3aa: CASSQERGTGVSETQYF
CDR3nt: TGTGCCAGCAGCCAGGAGCGCGGGACAGGGGTTTCTGAGACCCAGTACTTC

d_gene: .
abundance: few
j_gene: TRBJ2-5
v_gene: TRBV7-2
len: 13
CDR3aa: CASSFTREETQYF
CDR3nt: TGTGCCAGCAGCTTCACCCGGGAAGAGACCCAGTACTTC

d_gene: .
abundance: .
j_gene: TRBJ1-2
v_gene: TRBV5-1
len: 15
CDR3aa: CASSLAEDFNYGYTF
CDR3nt: TGCGCCAGCAGCTTGGCTGAGGACTTCAACTATGGCTACACCTTC

d_gene: TRBD1
abundance: .
j_gene: TRBJ2-7
v_gene: TRBV10-3
len: 14
CDR3aa: CAIRPGQGDHEQYF
CDR3nt: TGTGCCATCAGGCCGGGACAGGGAGATCACGAGCAGTACTTC

d_gene: .
abundance: .
j_gene: TRBJ2-7
v_gene: TRBV4-2
len: 15
CDR3aa: CASSQNRDFKREQYF
CDR3nt: TGTGCCAGCAGCCAGAACCGGGATTTCAAGAGGGAGCAGTACTTC

d_gene: .
abundance: .
j_gene: TRBJ1-1
v_gene: TRBV7-9
len: 14
CDR3aa: CASSLADRRTEAFF
CDR3nt: TGTGCCAGCAGCTTAGCCGACAGGCGCACTGAAGCTTTCTTT

d_gene: TRBD2
abundance: .
j_gene: TRBJ2-2
v_gene: TRBV9
len: 16
CDR3aa: CASSVRGSAGGGELFF
CDR3nt: TGTGCCAGCAGCGTTCGCGGGAGTGCTGGAGGAGGGGAGCTGTTTTTT

d_gene: TRBD2
abundance: few
j_gene: TRBJ2-7
v_gene: TRBV18
len: 13
CDR3aa: CASSPGTSVEQYF
CDR3nt: TGTGCCAGCTCACCCGGGACTAGCGTAGAGCAGTACTTC

d_gene: .
abundance: few
j_gene: TRBJ2-7
v_gene: TRBV21-1
len: 16
CDR3aa: CASSKPEAGAFHEQYF
CDR3nt: TGTGCCAGCAGCAAACCGGAAGCGGGAGCATTCCACGAGCAGTACTTC

d_gene: .
abundance: .
j_gene: TRBJ2-7
v_gene: TRBV10-3
len: 12
CDR3aa: CAGPTQGYEQYF
CDR3nt: TGTGCCGGCCCCACCCAGGGGTACGAGCAGTACTTC